This record covers a single TCR beta chain. Its antigen is still unknown. This CDR3 contains 14 residues. Per the germline V gene, CDR1 is MNHEY and CDR2 is SVGAGI. The V segment lost 6 bases and the J segment 6 bases; nucleotides outside the gene matches: 5. Diagnoses among patients were locally advanced or metastatic urothelial carcinoma. The record originates from a study of PD-L1 blockade in urothelial cancer. Looking at the study overall: Patients began atezolizumab, 1,200 mg intravenously every 3 weeks, around 2014.

The study's findings and limits: Improved survival was predicted by pretreatment blood TCR clonality below the median.

Libraries were prepared by immunoSEQ multiplex PCR; TCRdb keeps only in-frame clonotypes and omits some of them. The sample comprises around 30,000 clones, around 75% of which are singletons, and approximately 2.2% rests with the top ten. This rearrangement joins TRBV6-5 to TRBJ1-5; 10 bases line up with TRBD1. The material was PBMCs, obtained around atezolizumab (anti-PD-L1) treatment. This TCR came from a man aged 50-59 years with urothelial cancer. CDR3 DNA sequence: TGTGCCAGCAGAGCCGGGACAGGGGCTCAGCCCCAGCATTTT. It specifies CASRAGTGAQPQHF.